These 27 T cell receptor beta chains originate from one sample sequenced in a study of breast tumors, draining lymph nodes, adjacent tissues. The lymph nodes were axillary draining lymph nodes from breast cancer patients. TCRdb analysed the multiplex PCR reads with MiXCR anew, one entry per CDR3 protein. The sample contains about 200,000 distinct CDR3 sequences, 30% to 40% of which appear only once. Sequences were obtained from axillary lymph node tissue. The receptors come from a female donor with breast cancer. Some clones in this sample may be carry-over from other donors' samples.

The gene calls are TRBV5-1 and TRBJ2-3, with D maybe TRBD1 (5 bases). With 7 bases removed from V and 5 bases from J, the gap between germline ends came to 17 bases. This CDR3 is built from 14 residues. CDR1 is SGHRS and CDR2 is YFSETQ in the germline V gene. This CDR3 is CASGLRPGQDTQYF. In DNA, the CDR3 is TGCGCCAGCGGCCTTCGGCCAGGGCAAGATACGCAGTATTTT.

Note on this clonotype: One base away lies a much larger clone, so this may be a sequencing read error. The CDR3 DNA follows: TGTGCCAGCAGCTCCCCCGGGCCAGAGCAGTACTTC. It encodes CASSSPGPEQYF. The rearrangement uses TRBV5-4 and TRBJ2-7, with D hard to call. The CDR3 covers 12 residues. The ends were cut back, 3 bases at V and 7 bases at J, with 11 bases in the middle. From germline, CDR1 is SGHNT and CDR2 YYREEE (reference sequence).

Turning to this clonotype: A much larger clone lies one base from this, so it may be a read error. The rearrangement uses TRBV20-1 and TRBJ2-1, with D unresolved. V was trimmed by 1 base and J by 10 bases, leaving 23 bases between them. The CDR3 runs 16 residues. Germline lookup yields CDR1 DFQATT and CDR2 SNEGSKA (reference sequence). DNA for the CDR3: TGCAGTGCTAGAGGTTCGGTAGGGCTTCCCGGGTGGGAGCAGTTCTTC. Residues: CSARGSVGLPGWEQFF.

The chain combines TRBV15 with TRBJ2-7; 9 bases fit TRBD1. CDR1 LNHNV and CDR2 YYDKDF come from the germline V gene (reference sequence). With V trimmed by 5 bases and J by 7 bases, 12 bases remained unmatched. This CDR3 spans 15 amino acids. The DNA of the CDR3 is TGTGCCACCAGCTTGGATGGACAGGGGCTTCGGGAGCAGTACTTC. It encodes CATSLDGQGLREQYF.

On this clonotype itself: The germline gene is not matched at one end of the junction; a read error may be the cause. The rearrangement links TRBV7-9 to TRBJ1-1; D not certain. Germline values: CDR1 SEHNR, CDR2 FQNEAQ (reference sequence). The CDR3 covers 13 residues. CDR3 loop: CASSLVTNTEASF. In DNA, the CDR3 is TGTGCCAGCAGCTTAGTAACGAACACTGAAGCTTCCTTT. Based on the CDR3 plus reference TRBV7-9 and TRBJ1-1, the full variable domain is DTGVSQNPRHKITKRGQNVTFRCDPISEHNRLYWYRQTLGQGPEFLTYFQNEAQLEKSRLLSDRFSAERPKGSFSTLEIQRTEQGDSAMYLCASSLVTNTEASFGQGTRLTVV.

This clonotype was detected ten times or more. The J gene is TRBJ2-1, the V gene TRBV2; no clear D gene. V gave up 2 bases and J gave up 8 bases, with 10 bases separating them. Germline V gives CDR1 SNHLY, CDR2 FYNNEI. The CDR3 contains 13 residues. This CDR3 is CASSEIGVDEQFF. CDR3 DNA sequence: TGTGCCAGCAGTGAAATTGGCGTGGATGAGCAGTTCTTC.

Comment on this clonotype: This may be a read error, as it is one base from a much larger clone. The V gene is TRBV14, the J gene TRBJ2-1; no definite D call. The CDR3 runs 14 residues. The V gene's germline CDR1 is SGHDN and CDR2 FVKESK. CDR3: CASSQGNSYNEQSF. CDR3 nucleotides: TGTGCCAGCAGCCAAGGAAACTCCTACAATGAGCAGTCCTTC.

There are many counts of this clonotype. The chain carries TRBV19 and TRBJ1-2, with 8 bases lining up with TRBD1. CDR3 length: 15 amino acids. V lost 8 bases and J lost 4; bases outside the gene matches: 12. The germline gives CDR1 LNHDA, CDR2 SQIVND (reference sequence). For the CDR3, the DNA is TGTGCCAGTCGAAATGCCCCGACAGGGGCCTATGGCTACACCTTC. Its translation: CASRNAPTGAYGYTF.

In this sample, this clonotype turned up many times. This chain links TRBV13 with TRBJ2-7; D uncertain. The germline gives CDR1 PRHDT, CDR2 FYEKMQ (reference sequence). This CDR3 spans 12 amino acids. V lost 3 bases to trimming and J lost 6 bases, with 9 bases between them. DNA for the CDR3: TGTGCCAGCAGCTTTCGTACTACCGAGCAGTACTTC. Amino acids: CASSFRTTEQYF.

The rearrangement links TRBV15 to TRBJ1-4, with D uncertain. This CDR3 contains 14 residues. V lost 0 bases and J 5 bases, leaving 7 bases between the germline ends. Germline CDR1 is LNHNV and CDR2 is YYDKDF (reference sequence). The CDR3 region has the DNA TGTGCCACCAGCAGAGATGTCCAGAATGAAAAACTGTTTTTT. Residues: CATSRDVQNEKLFF. Supplemented by reference TRBV15 and TRBJ1-4, the full variable domain reads DAMVIQNPRYQVTQFGKPVTLSCSQTLNHNVMYWYQQKSSQAPKLLFHYYDKDFNNEADTPDNFQSRRPNTSFCFLDIRSPGLGDTAMYLCATSRDVQNEKLFFGSGTQLSVL.

As regards this clonotype: This may be a read error: a much more frequent sequence differs by one nucleotide. This rearrangement joins TRBV7-3 to TRBJ2-1; 14 nucleotides align to TRBD2. The CDR3 has 16 amino acids. CDR1 and CDR2 (germline): SGHTA, FQGTGA. The CDR3 reads CASSMGTSGGYNEQSF. The CDR3 DNA follows: TGTGCCAGTAGTATGGGGACTAGCGGGGGATACAATGAGCAGTCCTTC.

Note on this clonotype: A much larger clone lies one base from this, so it may be a read error. V usage is TRBV5-1 and J usage is TRBJ2-2; D may match TRBD1 or TRBD2 (5 bases each). Germline V gene lookup returns CDR1 SGHRS and CDR2 YFSETQ. This CDR3 has 13 amino acids. DNA of the CDR3: TGTGCCAGCAGCTCGGGGAACACCGGGGACCTGTTTTTT. Translated: CASSSGNTGDLFF.

About this clonotype: This may be a read error: a much more frequent sequence differs by one nucleotide. V and J are TRBV6-1 and TRBJ1-3, with D possibly TRBD1 on 5 matching bases. Trimming removed 7 bases at V and 2 bases at J, with 12 bases between. Germline V gives CDR1 MNHNS, CDR2 SASEGT. The CDR3 has 14 residues. The CDR3 DNA follows: TGTGCCAGCATCCAACGGGGGACTGGAAACACCATATATTTT. Translating it yields CASIQRGTGNTIYF.

This clonotype has a count of ten or more. The chain couples TRBV6-2 or TRBV6-3 to TRBJ2-3; the D gene is possibly TRBD2 (6 bases). CDR3 length equals 14 residues. Trimming stripped 6 bases from V and 2 bases from J, with 12 bases between. Germline V gene lookup returns CDR1 MNHEY and CDR2 SVGEGT. The CDR3 nucleotides are TGTGCCAGCAGGGCGGGACGAAACACAGATACGCAGTATTTT. Translating gives CASRAGRNTDTQYF.

The V and J genes are TRBV5-6 and TRBJ1-4; the match to TRBD1 covers 9 bases. Germline CDR1 is SGHDT and CDR2 is YYEEEE. The V segment lost 3 bases and the J segment 8 bases; nucleotides outside the gene matches: 8. The CDR3 extends over 15 amino acids. The CDR3 loop is CASSSRTGDEEKLFF. CDR3 coding DNA: TGTGCCAGCAGCTCTCGGACAGGGGATGAAGAAAAACTGTTTTTT.

This clonotype appeared many times. The chain is built from TRBV6-1 and TRBJ1-3; a weak D match, TRBD1 (5 bases). Trimming stripped 5 bases from V and 0 bases from J, with 17 bases between. The CDR3 runs 17 residues. CDR1 MNHNS and CDR2 SASEGT come from the germline V gene. The CDR3, as DNA: TGTGCCAGCAGTTGGGGGGGGTCAGCAATCTCTGGAAACACCATATATTTT. Protein product: CASSWGGSAISGNTIYF.

This clonotype was seen repeatedly, ten times or more. DNA for the CDR3: TGCGCCAGCAGCCCGAACAGGAGATATAATGAAAAACTGTTTTTT. Translated, it gives CASSPNRRYNEKLFF. This sequence joins TRBV4-3 and TRBJ1-4, with a weak D call TRBD1 (5 bases). This CDR3 has 15 residues. Germline assignment: CDR1 LGHNA and CDR2 YSLEER. V dropped 4 bases and J dropped 4 bases, with 13 bases sitting between them.

This rearrangement joins TRBV29-1 to TRBJ2-1, with D tentatively TRBD1 or TRBD2 (5 bases each). Trimming cost V 4 bases and J 4 bases, with 17 bases left between them. This CDR3 comprises 15 residues. Germline V gene lookup returns CDR1 SQVTM and CDR2 ANQGSEA. The chain's CDR3 is CSVVYYLGEYNEQFF. The DNA of the CDR3 is TGCAGCGTTGTTTACTACTTAGGGGAGTACAATGAGCAGTTCTTC.

The chain recombines TRBV30 with TRBJ2-6; D possibly corresponds to TRBD2 (6 bases). The V gene's germline CDR1 is GTSNPN and CDR2 SVGIG (reference sequence). V lost 2 bases, J lost 1 base, and 9 bases lay in between. CDR3 size: 15 residues. CDR3 DNA sequence: TGTGCCTGGAGTTCTGGAGGGTCTGGGGCCAACGTCCTGACTTTC. The encoded protein is CAWSSGGSGANVLTF. The whole variable domain, remainder taken from reference TRBV30 and TRBJ2-6, is SQTIHQWPATLVQPVGSPLSLECTVEGTSNPNLYWYRQAAGRGLQLLFYSVGIGQISSEVPQNLSASRPQDRQFILSSKKLLLSDSGFYLCAWSSGGSGANVLTFGAGSRLTVL.

This clonotype was seen many times. The rearrangement uses TRBV7-8 and TRBJ1-2; no firm D call. CDR3 size: 13 residues. The germline V gene has CDR1 SGHVS and CDR2 FQNEAQ. V lost 2 bases, J lost 7 bases, and 11 bases lay in between. CDR3 sequence: CASSLSGRGGYTF. CDR3 in DNA: TGTGCCAGCAGCTTATCAGGTCGGGGTGGCTACACCTTC.

This clonotype came up a few times. The genes are TRBV29-1 and TRBJ1-1; D unclear. The CDR3 contains 14 residues. V was clipped by 4 bases and J by 6 bases, with 18 bases between them. From germline, CDR1 is SQVTM and CDR2 ANQGSEA. CDR3: CSVGVGGVFAEAFF. The CDR3 region has the DNA TGCAGCGTTGGCGTAGGTGGGGTCTTCGCTGAAGCTTTCTTT.

Turning to this clonotype: A read error may be the cause here, since a much bigger clone is one base away. The chain recombines TRBV6-5 with TRBJ1-2; D unresolved. From germline, CDR1 is MNHEY and CDR2 SVGAGI. This CDR3 is 14 amino acids long. The CDR3 reads CAGSYSQREDGYTF. CDR3 coding DNA: TGTGCCGGCAGTTACTCGCAAAGGGAGGATGGCTACACCTTC.

This clonotype has a count of ten or more. The V gene is TRBV2, the J gene TRBJ1-4; weak D call: TRBD1 (5 bases). Trimming shortened V by 7 bases and J by 8 bases, and 11 bases separated the two germline ends. There are 12 residues in the CDR3. The germline gives CDR1 SNHLY, CDR2 FYNNEI. The CDR3 DNA sequence: TGTGCCAGCACGGGGGTAGTGGAAAAACTGTTTTTT. Translating it yields CASTGVVEKLFF.

The chain is built from TRBV12-5 and TRBJ1-2; D might be TRBD1 (5 bases). The V gene's germline CDR1 is LGHNT and CDR2 FRNRAP. This CDR3 comprises 14 residues. With 3 bases removed from V and 4 bases from J, the gap between germline ends came to 12 bases. CDR3 protein: CASGLQVVSYGYTF. CDR3 DNA: TGTGCTAGTGGTTTACAGGTAGTGAGCTATGGCTACACCTTC. Filled out from reference TRBV12-5 and TRBJ1-2, the complete variable domain reads DARVTQTPRHKVTEMGQEVTMRCQPILGHNTVFWYRQTMMQGLELLAYFRNRAPLDDSGMPKDRFSAEMPDATLATLKIQPSEPRDSAVYFCASGLQVVSYGYTFGSGTRLTVV.

This chain links TRBV6-5 with TRBJ1-1, with D possibly TRBD1 on 6 matching bases. The CDR3 sequence is 15 residues long. V gave up 0 bases and J gave up 4 bases, with 12 bases separating them. Germline V lookup: CDR1 MNHEY, CDR2 SVGAGI. CDR3 loop: CASSYSQGKFTEAFF. For the CDR3, the DNA is TGTGCCAGCAGTTACTCGCAGGGGAAGTTCACTGAAGCTTTCTTT.

Ten or more counts support this clonotype. The rearrangement links TRBV2 to TRBJ2-3; TRBD2 agrees at 9 bases. V lost 6 bases, J lost 1 base, and 2 bases stayed unmatched. Germline V gene sequence: CDR1 SNHLY, CDR2 FYNNEI. CDR3 size: 14 residues. CDR3 residues: CASRVAGGTDTQYF. The DNA for the CDR3 is TGTGCCAGCAGGGTAGCGGGGGGCACAGATACGCAGTATTTT. Combining the CDR3 with reference TRBV2 and TRBJ2-3 gives the whole variable domain EPEVTQTPSHQVTQMGQEVILRCVPISNHLYFYWYRQILGQKVEFLVSFYNNEISEKSEIFDDQFSVERPDGSNFTLKIRSTKLEDSAMYFCASRVAGGTDTQYFGPGTRLTVL.

This clonotype turned up a few times. The gene calls are TRBV29-1 and TRBJ1-1; D is perhaps TRBD1 (6 bases). The V end lost 6 bases, the J end lost 0 bases, and 14 bases lay between the germline ends. Germline V gene data show CDR1 as SQVTM and CDR2 as ANQGSEA. The CDR3 spans 14 residues. CDR3 DNA sequence: TGCAGCGTCTACCGGGACAATATGAACACTGAAGCTTTCTTT. As protein: CSVYRDNMNTEAFF.